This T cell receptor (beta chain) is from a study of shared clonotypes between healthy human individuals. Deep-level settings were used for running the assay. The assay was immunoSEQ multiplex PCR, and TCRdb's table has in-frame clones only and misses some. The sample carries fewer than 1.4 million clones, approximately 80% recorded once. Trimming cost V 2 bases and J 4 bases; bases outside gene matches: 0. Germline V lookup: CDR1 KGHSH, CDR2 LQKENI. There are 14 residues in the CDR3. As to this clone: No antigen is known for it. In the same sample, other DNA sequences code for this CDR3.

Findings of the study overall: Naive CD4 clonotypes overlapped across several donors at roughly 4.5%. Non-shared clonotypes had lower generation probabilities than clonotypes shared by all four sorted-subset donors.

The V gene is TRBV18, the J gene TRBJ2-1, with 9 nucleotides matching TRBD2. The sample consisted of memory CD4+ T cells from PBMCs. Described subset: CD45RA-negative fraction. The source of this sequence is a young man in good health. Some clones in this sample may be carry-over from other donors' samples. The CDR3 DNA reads TGTGCCAGCTCACCAGGACTAGCGTACAATGAGCAGTTCTTC. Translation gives CASSPGLAYNEQFF.